These T cell receptor beta chains were read from a single sample in a study of tumor-infiltrating lymphocytes in primary liver carcinoma. A single record per CDR3 protein comes from TCRdb applying MiXCR to the multiplex PCR reads. This sample has 310,000 or so distinct CDR3 sequences, with less than 65% found just once. The sample taken for sequencing was peripheral blood. The receptors were gathered from a man aged 35-49 years with primary liver carcinoma and hepatitis B virus infection. Both conserved end residues are part of each CDR3. Fields, in order: J gene, clone size, V gene, CDR3 protein. Clone size is given for some rows only: seen once, a few or many times, or a class if the clone is expanded.

TRBJ1-1	many	TRBV12-3/TRBV12-4	CASSLTGGGTEAFF
TRBJ2-2	.	TRBV4-1	CASSLEGTGNTGELFF
TRBJ2-3	.	TRBV6-5	CASSSGLAGGHDTQYF
TRBJ1-6	.	TRBV28	CASSLVQADSPLHF
TRBJ2-1	.	TRBV5-1	CASSEPGGEQFF
TRBJ1-3	.	TRBV11-2	CAISPQTSVRVNTIYF
TRBJ2-7	.	TRBV4-3	CASSHRDSGRYEQYF
TRBJ1-5	.	TRBV6-2/TRBV6-3	CASSPGDNQHQHF
TRBJ2-3	.	TRBV12-3/TRBV12-4	CASSGDSRVVDTQYF
TRBJ1-2	.	TRBV6-5	CASRSSDKLYGYTF
TRBJ2-7	.	TRBV11-2	CVSSLAREGEQYF
TRBJ2-7	many	TRBV11-2	CASSFGGDISYEQYF
TRBJ2-2	.	TRBV7-9	CASSQGQGQNTGELFF
TRBJ2-1	.	TRBV12-3/TRBV12-4	CASREGGRTNNEQFF
TRBJ2-2	.	TRBV12-5	CASGPTSGELFF
TRBJ2-3	few	TRBV6-2/TRBV6-3	CASSYPSDTQYF
.	.	TRBV14	CASSQNGGQHF
TRBJ2-7	.	TRBV6-1	CTSSDGRYEQYF
TRBJ2-7	.	TRBV6-5	CAITEGPGYEQYF
TRBJ1-4	.	TRBV6-1	CASSDPLRAINEKLFF
TRBJ1-3	many	TRBV10-3	CAISGQGNTIYF
TRBJ1-1	.	TRBV6-5	CVSRSPQNTEPFF
TRBJ1-6	.	TRBV6-5	CASRSSYNSPLHF
TRBJ2-4	few	TRBV6-1	CASSDGTPRGIQYF
TRBJ2-5	many	TRBV29-1	CSVSLPEGWETQYF
TRBJ2-1	.	TRBV11-2	CVSSLGKAAYNEQFF
TRBJ2-3	many	TRBV11-2	CASRGLTSTDTQYF
TRBJ2-2	.	TRBV6-5	CASTPRRTGELFF
TRBJ1-1	.	TRBV4-3	CASSRVTEAFF
TRBJ2-1	many	TRBV4-3	CASSQESRGDYNEQFF
TRBJ1-6	.	TRBV4-3	CASSPALFSSPPHF
TRBJ1-2	.	TRBV6-5	CASSYDSKRVFYGYTF
TRBJ2-3	.	TRBV12-3/TRBV12-4	CASSFVRAPEDMQYF
TRBJ2-7	.	TRBV11-2	CASSLEVVDYEQYF
TRBJ2-7	.	TRBV11-2	CASGLTSGTLSYEQHF
TRBJ2-1	.	TRBV11-2	CASSLGTYNELFF
TRBJ1-2	few	TRBV28	CASEGIPNYGYTF
TRBJ2-7	.	TRBV11-1	CASCLGLSSYEQYF
TRBJ1-5	.	TRBV21-1	CASSKARTGPNQSQHF
TRBJ2-7	many	TRBV11-2	CASSLESFHEQYF
TRBJ2-1	many	TRBV14	CASSQDSTSWNEQFF
TRBJ1-1	many	TRBV6-1	CASSPKTGGSTEAFF
TRBJ2-7	.	TRBV6-2/TRBV6-3	CDSRGTSSSYGQYF
TRBJ1-2	.	TRBV5-5	CASSFLTEINYVYTF
TRBJ2-3	.	TRBV14	CACSQDRGVNIRGTDTQYF
TRBJ2-1	many	TRBV6-5	CASWLAGSNEQFF
TRBJ1-6	.	TRBV6-5	CANWQGFYNSPFHF
TRBJ2-7	.	TRBV11-2	CASSPNLAEDSEQYF
TRBJ1-1	.	TRBV5-1	CASSLEGQNTEAFF
TRBJ2-7	.	TRBV5-6	CASSLTASGRAGYEQYF
TRBJ2-3	.	TRBV7-2	CASTILAGVGTDTQYF
TRBJ1-1	many	TRBV10-3	CAISGTGGERNTEAFF
TRBJ2-3	.	TRBV11-2	CASSSSVLAGVDTQYF
TRBJ2-7	many	TRBV4-1	CASSQEGQETYEQYF
TRBJ2-5	few	TRBV5-6	CASSLAAGRETQYF